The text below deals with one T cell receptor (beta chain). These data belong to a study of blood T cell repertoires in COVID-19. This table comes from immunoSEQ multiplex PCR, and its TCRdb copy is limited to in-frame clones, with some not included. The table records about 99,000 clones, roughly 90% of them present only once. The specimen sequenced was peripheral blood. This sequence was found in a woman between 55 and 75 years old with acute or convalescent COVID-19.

The CDR3 here is CSVARGLEEKLFF. The CDR3 DNA sequence: TGCAGCGTAGCCAGGGGGCTTGAGGAAAAACTGTTTTTT. This chain links TRBV29-1 with TRBJ1-4; TRBD1 agrees at 8 bases. This CDR3 is built from 13 residues. Germline loops: CDR1 SQVTM, CDR2 ANQGSEA. The V segment lost 6 bases and the J segment 8 bases; nucleotides outside the gene matches: 8.